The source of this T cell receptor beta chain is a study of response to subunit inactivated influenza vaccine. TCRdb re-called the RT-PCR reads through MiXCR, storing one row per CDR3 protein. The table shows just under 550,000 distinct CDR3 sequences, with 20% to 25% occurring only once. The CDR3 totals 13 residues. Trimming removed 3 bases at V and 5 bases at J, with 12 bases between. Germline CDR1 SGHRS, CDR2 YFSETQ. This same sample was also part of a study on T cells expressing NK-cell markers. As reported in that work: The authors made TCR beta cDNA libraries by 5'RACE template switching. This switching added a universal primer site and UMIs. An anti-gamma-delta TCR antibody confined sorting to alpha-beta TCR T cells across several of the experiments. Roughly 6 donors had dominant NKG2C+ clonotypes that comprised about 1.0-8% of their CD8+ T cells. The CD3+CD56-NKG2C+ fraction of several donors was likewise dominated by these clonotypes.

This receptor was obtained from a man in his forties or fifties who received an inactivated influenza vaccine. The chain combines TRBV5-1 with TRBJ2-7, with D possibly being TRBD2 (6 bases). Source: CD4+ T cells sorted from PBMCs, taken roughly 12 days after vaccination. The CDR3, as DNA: TGCGCCAGCAGCTCGCGGGGAGCCCACGAGCAGTACTTC. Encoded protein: CASSSRGAHEQYF.